This T cell receptor beta chain was retrieved from a study of beta chain features in type 1 diabetes. Notes on the study in general: Whether HLA type influences TCRB rearrangement remained unresolved here. Shorter TCRB CDR3s, moderately but significantly so, marked every one of the four CD4+ subsets in Type 1 diabetes patients. Patients showed naive, central memory and Treg TCRB repertoires that appeared more similar than those of healthy donors. Cells with high TCR expression could be over-represented by cDNA sequencing.

Concerning this clone itself: Its matching antigen is unknown.

Central memory, naive, regulatory and stem cell-like memory CD4+ cells were sorted by CD45RO/CCR7/CD25/CD127/CD95/CD27. The isolated RNA, all of it, was reverse transcribed, so expressed TCRB transcripts were what got sequenced. This table comes from immunoSEQ multiplex PCR, and its TCRdb copy is limited to in-frame clones, with some not included. The table lists hundreds of thousands of clones, roughly 13% of them singletons, with 0.035% to 0.04% in the top ten. The sequencing sample was made of naive CD4+ T cells from blood. The origin of this receptor is a man aged 18 to 30 with type 1 diabetes.

The CDR3 loop is CASTPVGDGYTF. The CDR3 DNA is TGTGCCAGCACCCCGGTAGGGGACGGCTACACCTTC. The chain uses TRBV2 and TRBJ1-2; TRBD1 might be the D (5 bases). Trimming stripped 7 bases from V and 8 bases from J, with 14 bases between. This CDR3 contains 12 residues. Germline V lookup: CDR1 SNHLY, CDR2 FYNNEI. Full variable domain (remainder filled in from reference TRBV2 and TRBJ1-2): EPEVTQTPSHQVTQMGQEVILRCVPISNHLYFYWYRQILGQKVEFLVSFYNNEISEKSEIFDDQFSVERPDGSNFTLKIRSTKLEDSAMYFCASTPVGDGYTFGSGTRLTVV.